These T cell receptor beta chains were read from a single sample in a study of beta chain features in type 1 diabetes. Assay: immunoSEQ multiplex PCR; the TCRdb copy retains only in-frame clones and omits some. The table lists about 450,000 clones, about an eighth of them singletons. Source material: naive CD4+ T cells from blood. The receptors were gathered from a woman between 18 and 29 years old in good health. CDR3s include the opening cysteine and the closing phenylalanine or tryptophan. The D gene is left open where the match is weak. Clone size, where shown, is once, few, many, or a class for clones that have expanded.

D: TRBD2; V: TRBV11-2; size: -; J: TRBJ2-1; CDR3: CASKALAGGYNEQFF; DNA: TGTGCCAGCAAGGCTCTAGCGGGAGGCTACAATGAGCAGTTCTTC
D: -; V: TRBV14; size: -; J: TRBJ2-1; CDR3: CATSTGRWQFF; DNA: TGTGCCACCTCGACAGGCCGATGGCAGTTCTTC
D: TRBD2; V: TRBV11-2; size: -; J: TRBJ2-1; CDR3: CASRYLAGYSYNEQFF; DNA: TGTGCCAGCAGATATCTAGCGGGTTACTCCTACAATGAGCAGTTCTTC
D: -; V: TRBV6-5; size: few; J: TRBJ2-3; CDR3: CASRVTDTQYF; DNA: TGTGCCAGCAGGGTCACAGATACGCAGTATTTT
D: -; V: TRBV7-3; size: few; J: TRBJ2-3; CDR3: CASSSSGGPDTQYF; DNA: TGTGCCAGCAGCTCATCCGGGGGGCCAGATACGCAGTATTTT
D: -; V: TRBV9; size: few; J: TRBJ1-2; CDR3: CASSVDQGHYGYTF; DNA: TGTGCCAGCAGCGTAGATCAGGGGCACTATGGCTACACCTTC
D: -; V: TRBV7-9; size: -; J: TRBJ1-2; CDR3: CASSLKAGGYGYTF; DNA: TGTGCCAGCAGCTTAAAAGCAGGCGGCTATGGCTACACCTTC
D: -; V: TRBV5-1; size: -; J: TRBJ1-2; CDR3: CASSLEFTNGYTF; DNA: TGCGCCAGCAGCTTGGAGTTCACCAATGGCTACACCTTC
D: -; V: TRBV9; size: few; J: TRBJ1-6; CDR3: CASSAQGPNSPLHF; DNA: TGTGCCAGCAGCGCACAGGGCCCTAATTCACCCCTCCACTTT
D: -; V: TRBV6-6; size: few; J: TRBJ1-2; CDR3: CASSYSGRDGYTF; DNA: TGTGCCAGCAGTTACTCGGGCAGGGATGGCTACACCTTC
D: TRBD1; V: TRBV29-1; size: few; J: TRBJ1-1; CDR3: CSVRGTGGKETEAFF; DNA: TGCAGCGTTCGTGGGACAGGGGGAAAAGAAACTGAAGCTTTCTTT
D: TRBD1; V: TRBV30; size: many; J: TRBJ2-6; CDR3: CAWNPGRGNPRANVLTF; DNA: TGTGCCTGGAACCCGGGCAGGGGGAACCCACGGGCCAACGTCCTGACTTTC
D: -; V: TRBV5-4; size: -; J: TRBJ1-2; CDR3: CASSLENRIPYGYTF; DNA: TGTGCCAGCAGCTTGGAGAACAGAATACCTTATGGCTACACCTTC
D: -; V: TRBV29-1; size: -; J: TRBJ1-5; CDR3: CSVSWGSNQPQHF; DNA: TGCAGCGTCTCGTGGGGGTCTAATCAGCCCCAGCATTTT
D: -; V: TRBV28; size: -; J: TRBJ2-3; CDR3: CASSLRDTQYF; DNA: TGTGCCAGCAGTTTGCGCGATACGCAGTATTTT
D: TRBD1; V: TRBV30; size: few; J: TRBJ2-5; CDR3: CAWTPGQGAQETQYF; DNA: TGTGCCTGGACCCCGGGACAGGGTGCCCAAGAGACCCAGTACTTC
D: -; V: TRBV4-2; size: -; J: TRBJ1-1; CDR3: CASSQIAVRAGKDRYF; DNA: TGTGCCAGCAGCCAGATTGCGGTGAGGGCCGGAAAGGACAGATACTTT
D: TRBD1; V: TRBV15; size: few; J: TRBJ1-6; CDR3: CATSRVAGGESPLHF; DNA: TGTGCCACCAGCAGAGTGGCAGGGGGCGAATCACCCCTCCACTTT
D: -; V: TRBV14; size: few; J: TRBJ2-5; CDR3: CASSQERIVAVQETQYF; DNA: TGTGCCAGCAGCCAAGAGAGGATAGTAGCGGTACAAGAGACCCAGTACTTC
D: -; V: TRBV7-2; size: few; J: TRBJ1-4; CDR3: CASSLGFLGEKLFF; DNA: TGTGCCAGCAGCTTAGGGTTTTTGGGTGAAAAACTGTTTTTT